This T cell receptor beta chain was profiled in a study of shared clonotypes between healthy human individuals. At the deep level, the assay was run. Method: immunoSEQ multiplex PCR; TCRdb's copy keeps in-frame clones and lacks some. The sample has about 2.2 million clones; 93% are singletons. The junction had 2 bases not matched to a gene; V was cut back by 6 bases and J by 0 bases. The germline V gene encodes CDR1 ENHRY and CDR2 SYGVKD. The CDR3 runs 13 residues. This clone has only one observation. Naive-designated CD8 cells lacked CD45RO, were positively enriched for CCR7, and omitted terminally differentiated effector memory CD45RA+ cells.

The clonotype originates from a man between 18 and 29 years old in good health. Some clones in this sample may be carry-over from other donors' samples. The chain couples TRBV10-3 to TRBJ2-7; 7 positions agree with TRBD1. Sequenced input: naive CD8+ T cells from PBMCs. The CDR3 spells CAIRPGGSYEQYF. As DNA, the CDR3 is TGTGCCATCAGACCAGGGGGCTCCTACGAGCAGTACTTC.